This TCR beta chain was sequenced for a study of cytomegalovirus exposure and HLA in healthy donors. Study-level background: Around 78 million unique TCRs, all from HLA-typed donors, were included in an early release of the data.

Trimming left V 3 bases short and J 11 bases short, with 13 bases between. Germline lookup yields CDR1 MDHEN and CDR2 SYDVKM. The CDR3 runs 12 residues. As concerns this clone: Antigen specificity is unknown.

Primers for the PCR totalled 60 Vbeta and 13 Jbeta. Method: immunoSEQ multiplex PCR; TCRdb's copy keeps in-frame clones and lacks some. The repertoire holds 150,000 to 200,000 clones, over 80% seen once, with about 1.5% in the top ten. Study outcomes and limitations: The study found most TCR sequences rare, yet found some public TCRs in many donors. As was reported, the HLA-A and HLA-B alleles of most subjects were accurately predicted from TCR beta sequences.

Sequenced: PBMCs. This sequence originates from a man aged 35 to 55 in good health and CMV-seronegative. The chain is built from TRBV28 and TRBJ1-1; D uncertain. The CDR3 sequence is CASSFGLGQAFF. Here the CDR3 DNA reads TGTGCCAGCAGTTTTGGCCTAGGCCAGGCTTTCTTT.